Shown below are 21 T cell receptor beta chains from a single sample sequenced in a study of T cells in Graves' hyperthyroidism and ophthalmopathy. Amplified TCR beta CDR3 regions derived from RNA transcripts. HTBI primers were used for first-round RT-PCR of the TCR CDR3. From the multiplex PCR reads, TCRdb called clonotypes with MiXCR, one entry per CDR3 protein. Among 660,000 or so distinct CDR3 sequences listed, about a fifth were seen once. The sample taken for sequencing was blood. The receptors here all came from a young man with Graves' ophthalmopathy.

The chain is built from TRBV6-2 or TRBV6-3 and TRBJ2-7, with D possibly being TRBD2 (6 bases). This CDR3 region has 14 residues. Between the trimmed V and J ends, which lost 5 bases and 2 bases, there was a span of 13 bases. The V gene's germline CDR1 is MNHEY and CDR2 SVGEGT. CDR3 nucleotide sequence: TGTGCCAGCAGTCAGGACTACCTACCCTACGAGCAGTACTTC. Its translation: CASSQDYLPYEQYF.

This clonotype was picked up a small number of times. CDR3 sequence (DNA): TGTGCCAGCAGCTCGCGACTAGGGCAACGGTTCTTC. This gives the protein CASSSRLGQRFF. This chain uses TRBV7-9 with TRBJ2-1; D is perhaps TRBD2 (6 bases). Germline loops: CDR1 SEHNR, CDR2 FQNEAQ (reference sequence). This CDR3 is built from 12 residues. Trimming stripped 4 bases from V and 15 bases from J, with 16 bases between. Combining the CDR3 with reference TRBV7-9 and TRBJ2-1 gives the whole variable domain DTGVSQNPRHKITKRGQNVTFRCDPISEHNRLYWYRQTLGQGPEFLTYFQNEAQLEKSRLLSDRFSAERPKGSFSTLEIQRTEQGDSAMYLCASSSRLGQRFFGPGTRLTVL.

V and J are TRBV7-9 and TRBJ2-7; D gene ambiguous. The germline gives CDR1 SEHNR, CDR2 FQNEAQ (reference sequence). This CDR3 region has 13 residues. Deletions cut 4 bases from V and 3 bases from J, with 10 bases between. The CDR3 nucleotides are TGTGCCAGCAGCTCCCCTGTGGTCTACGAGCAGTACTTC. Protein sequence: CASSSPVVYEQYF.

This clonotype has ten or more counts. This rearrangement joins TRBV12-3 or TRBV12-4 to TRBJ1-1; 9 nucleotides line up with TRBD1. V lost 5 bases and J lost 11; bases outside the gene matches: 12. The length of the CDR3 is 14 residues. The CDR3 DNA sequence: TGTGCCAGCAGTCCTCGGACAGGGGTCGACGAGGCTTTCTTT. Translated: CASSPRTGVDEAFF.

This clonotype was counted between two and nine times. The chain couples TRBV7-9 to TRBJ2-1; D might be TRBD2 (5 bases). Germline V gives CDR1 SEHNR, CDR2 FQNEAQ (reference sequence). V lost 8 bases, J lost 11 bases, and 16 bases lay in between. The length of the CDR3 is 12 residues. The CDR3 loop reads CASASGGLQQFF. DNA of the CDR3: TGTGCCAGCGCCTCCGGCGGGCTTCAGCAGTTCTTC.

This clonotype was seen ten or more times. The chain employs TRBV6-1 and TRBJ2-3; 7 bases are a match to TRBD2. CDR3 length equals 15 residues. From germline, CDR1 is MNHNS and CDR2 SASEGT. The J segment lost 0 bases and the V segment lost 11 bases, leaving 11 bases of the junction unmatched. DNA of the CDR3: TGTGCCGTAGGTGAAAGCGGGACTAGCACAGATACGCAGTATTTT. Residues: CAVGESGTSTDTQYF.

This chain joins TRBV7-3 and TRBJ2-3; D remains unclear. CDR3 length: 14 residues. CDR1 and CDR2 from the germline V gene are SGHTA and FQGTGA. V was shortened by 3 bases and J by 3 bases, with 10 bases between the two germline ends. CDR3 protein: CASSFSAATDTQYF. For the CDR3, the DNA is TGTGCCAGCAGCTTCTCCGCGGCTACAGATACGCAGTATTTT.

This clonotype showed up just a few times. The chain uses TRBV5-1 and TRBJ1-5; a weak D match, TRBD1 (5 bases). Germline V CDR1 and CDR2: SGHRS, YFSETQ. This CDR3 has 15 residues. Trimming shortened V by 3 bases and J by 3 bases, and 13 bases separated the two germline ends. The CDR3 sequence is CASSSMPGTNQPQHF. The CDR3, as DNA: TGCGCCAGCAGCTCTATGCCAGGGACCAATCAGCCCCAGCATTTT.

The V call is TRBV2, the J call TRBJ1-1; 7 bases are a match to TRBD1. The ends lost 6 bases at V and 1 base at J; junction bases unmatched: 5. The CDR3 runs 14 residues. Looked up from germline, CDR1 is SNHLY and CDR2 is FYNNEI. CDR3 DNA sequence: TGTGCCAGCAGAGCGGGACAGAGGAACACTGAAGCTTTCTTT. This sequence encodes CASRAGQRNTEAFF.

CDR3 DNA: TGCAGTGCTAGACCCAGGACTAGCGCGTACGAGCAGTACTTC. Its translation: CSARPRTSAYEQYF. The chain recombines TRBV20-1 with TRBJ2-7, with 9 nucleotides matching TRBD2. This CDR3 contains 14 residues. J was trimmed by 4 bases and V by 2 bases; bases with no gene match: 6. CDR1 is DFQATT and CDR2 is SNEGSKA in the germline V gene (reference sequence).

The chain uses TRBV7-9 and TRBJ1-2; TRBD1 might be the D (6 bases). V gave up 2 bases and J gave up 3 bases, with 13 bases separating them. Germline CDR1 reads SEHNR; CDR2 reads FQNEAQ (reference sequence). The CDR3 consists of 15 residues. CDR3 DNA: TGTGCCAGCAGCTTATCGGAGGGGGTTGACTATGGCTACACCTTC. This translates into CASSLSEGVDYGYTF.

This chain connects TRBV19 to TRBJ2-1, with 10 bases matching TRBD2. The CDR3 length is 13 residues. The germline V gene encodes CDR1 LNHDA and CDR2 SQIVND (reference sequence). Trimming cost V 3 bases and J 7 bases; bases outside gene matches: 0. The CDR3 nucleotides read TGTGCCAGTAGTATGACTAGCGGGAATGAGCAGTTCTTC. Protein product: CASSMTSGNEQFF.

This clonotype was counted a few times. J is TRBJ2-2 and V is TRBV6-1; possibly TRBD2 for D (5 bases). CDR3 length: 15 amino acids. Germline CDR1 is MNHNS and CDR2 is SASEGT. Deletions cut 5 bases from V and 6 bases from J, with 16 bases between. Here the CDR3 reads CASSYVPGSAGELFF. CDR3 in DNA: TGTGCCAGCAGTTACGTTCCGGGGTCGGCCGGGGAGCTGTTTTTT.

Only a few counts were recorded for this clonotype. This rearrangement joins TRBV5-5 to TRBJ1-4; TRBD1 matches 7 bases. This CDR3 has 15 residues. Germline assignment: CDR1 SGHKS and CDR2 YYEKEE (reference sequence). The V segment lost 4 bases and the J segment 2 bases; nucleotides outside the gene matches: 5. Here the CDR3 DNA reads TGTGCCAGCAGCCTTGAGGGACAGACTAATGAAAAACTGTTTTTT. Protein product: CASSLEGQTNEKLFF.

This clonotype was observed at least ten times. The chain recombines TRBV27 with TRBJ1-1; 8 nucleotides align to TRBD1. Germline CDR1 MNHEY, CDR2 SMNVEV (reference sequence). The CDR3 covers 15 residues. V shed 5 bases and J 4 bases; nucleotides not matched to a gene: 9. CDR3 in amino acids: CASSTLTGGFTEAFF. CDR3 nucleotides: TGTGCCAGCAGTACACTCACAGGGGGGTTCACTGAAGCTTTCTTT.

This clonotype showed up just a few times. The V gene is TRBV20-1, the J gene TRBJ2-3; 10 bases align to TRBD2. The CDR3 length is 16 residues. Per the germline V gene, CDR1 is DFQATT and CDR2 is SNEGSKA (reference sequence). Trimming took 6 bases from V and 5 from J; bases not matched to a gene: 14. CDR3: CSAAASGLAEIDTQYF. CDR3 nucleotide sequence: TGCAGTGCAGCGGCCTCCGGACTAGCGGAGATAGATACGCAGTATTTT.

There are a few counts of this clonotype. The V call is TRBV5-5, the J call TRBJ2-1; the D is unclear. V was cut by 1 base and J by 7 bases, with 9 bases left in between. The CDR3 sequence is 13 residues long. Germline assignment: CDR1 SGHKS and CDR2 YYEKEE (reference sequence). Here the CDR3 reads CASSLSSSNEQFF. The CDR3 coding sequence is TGTGCCAGCAGCTTGTCTTCATCGAATGAGCAGTTCTTC.

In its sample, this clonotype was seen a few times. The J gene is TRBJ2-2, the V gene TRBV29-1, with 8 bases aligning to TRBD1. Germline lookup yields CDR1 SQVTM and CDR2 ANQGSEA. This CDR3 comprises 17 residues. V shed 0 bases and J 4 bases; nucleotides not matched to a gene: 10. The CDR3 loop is CSVEEPGQGRGTGELFF. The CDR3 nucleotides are TGCAGCGTTGAAGAGCCCGGACAGGGAAGAGGCACCGGGGAGCTGTTTTTT.

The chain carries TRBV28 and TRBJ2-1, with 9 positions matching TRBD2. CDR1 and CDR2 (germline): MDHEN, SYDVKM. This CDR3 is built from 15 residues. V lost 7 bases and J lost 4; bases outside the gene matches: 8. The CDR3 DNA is TGTGCCAGCACCGAGTCGACTAGCGGATACAATGAGCAGTTCTTC. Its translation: CASTESTSGYNEQFF. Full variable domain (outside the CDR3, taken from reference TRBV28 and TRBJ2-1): DVKVTQSSRYLVKRTGEKVFLECVQDMDHENMFWYRQDPGLGLRLIYFSYDVKMKEKGDIPEGYSVSREKKERFSLILESASTNQTSMYLCASTESTSGYNEQFFGPGTRLTVL.

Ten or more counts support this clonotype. The DNA of the CDR3 is TGTGCCAGCAGTTCCCCAGGGACTAAGCGAAATGAGCAGTTCTTC. Its protein is CASSSPGTKRNEQFF. J is TRBJ2-1 and V is TRBV12-3 or TRBV12-4, with TRBD2 matching over 7 bases. V shed 4 bases and J 7 bases; nucleotides not matched to a gene: 10. This CDR3 has 15 amino acids.

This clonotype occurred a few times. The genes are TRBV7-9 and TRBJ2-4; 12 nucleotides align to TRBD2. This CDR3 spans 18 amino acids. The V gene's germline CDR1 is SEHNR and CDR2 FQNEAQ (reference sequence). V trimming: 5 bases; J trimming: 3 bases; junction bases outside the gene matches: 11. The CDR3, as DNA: TGTGCCAGCAGCCCGACTAGCGGGAGCGTTCAAAGCAAAAACATTCAGTACTTC. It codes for CASSPTSGSVQSKNIQYF.